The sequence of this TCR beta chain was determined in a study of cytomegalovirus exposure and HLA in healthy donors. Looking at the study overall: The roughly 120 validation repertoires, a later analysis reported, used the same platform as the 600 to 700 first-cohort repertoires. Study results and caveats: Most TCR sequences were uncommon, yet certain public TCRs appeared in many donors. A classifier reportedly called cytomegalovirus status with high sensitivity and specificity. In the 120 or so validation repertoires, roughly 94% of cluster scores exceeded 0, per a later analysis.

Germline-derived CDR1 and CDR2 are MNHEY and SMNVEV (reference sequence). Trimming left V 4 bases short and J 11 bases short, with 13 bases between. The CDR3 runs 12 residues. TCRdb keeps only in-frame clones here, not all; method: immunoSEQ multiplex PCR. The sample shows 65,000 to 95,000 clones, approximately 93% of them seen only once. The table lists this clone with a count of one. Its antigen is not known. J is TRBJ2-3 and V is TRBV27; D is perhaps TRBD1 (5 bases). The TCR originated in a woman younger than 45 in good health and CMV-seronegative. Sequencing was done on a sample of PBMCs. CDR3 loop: CASSSREVGQYF. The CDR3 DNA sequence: TGTGCCAGCAGTTCCAGGGAAGTTGGGCAGTATTTT.